Here is one T cell receptor beta chain with its context. This sample was taken from a study of technical replicates of blood from several donors. The CDR3 contains 15 residues. CDR1 WNHNN and CDR2 SYGVQD come from the germline V gene (reference sequence). Unmatched junction bases numbered 13, after V lost 8 bases and J lost 4 bases. Produced via immunoSEQ multiplex PCR; TCRdb's table is partial and in-frame only. The table has about 62,000 clones, approximately 89% seen once; the top ten hold approximately 5.2%. The receptor's source is a human donor in good health. Some clones in this sample may be carry-over from other donors' samples. This chain links TRBV10-1 with TRBJ1-1; 7 positions agree with TRBD1. Sequenced material: PBMCs. In DNA, the CDR3 is TGCGCCAGCGGAACAGGGGACGGGGTGCCCACTGAAGCTTTCTTT. It specifies CASGTGDGVPTEAFF.